These T cell receptor beta chains were read from a single sample in a study of CD8 T cells in Susac syndrome. MiXCR was run by TCRdb on the immunoSEQ multiplex PCR reads, yielding one entry per CDR3 protein. The profile shows about 94,000 distinct CDR3 sequences, just under 95% of them singletons. The sequencing sample was made of CD4+ T cells from PBMCs. The receptors come from a human donor with Susac syndrome. CDR3s leave out the opening cysteine and the closing phenylalanine or tryptophan. Size is omitted from some rows. Given values are once, few, many or a class for expanded clones.

size	V	J	length	CDR3
.	TRBV30	TRBJ1-4	12	AWTLAGVQEKLF
.	TRBV4-3	TRBJ2-5	13	ASSQRTGGWETQY
.	TRBV7-9	TRBJ2-1	10	ASSLERGEQF
.	TRBV12-3/TRBV12-4	TRBJ2-4	9	ASSLRGIQY
once	TRBV7-8	TRBJ1-2	14	ASSFDRVPIAYGYT
.	TRBV5-1	TRBJ1-2	12	ASSPGDRGPGYT
.	TRBV5-4	TRBJ1-2	9	ASSFSYGYT
.	TRBV14	TRBJ1-1	11	ASSQDLPALAF
.	TRBV19	TRBJ2-7	12	ASSPGTGTGEQY
.	TRBV9	TRBJ2-2	14	ASSVVGLPPAGELF
.	TRBV20-1	TRBJ1-2	13	SATRGLTSNYGYT
.	TRBV7-9	TRBJ2-3	12	ASSPGVDADTQY
.	TRBV29-1	TRBJ1-1	11	SVEEGGRTEAF
.	TRBV29-1	TRBJ2-1	10	SVGLAGGEQF
.	TRBV9	TRBJ2-1	15	ASSPGPELSSYNEQF
.	TRBV15	TRBJ1-2	11	ATSRDLRFGYT
.	TRBV30	TRBJ1-1	15	AWRLTGTGLSDTEAF
.	TRBV5-8	TRBJ2-2	12	ASRKKGNTGELF
.	TRBV27	TRBJ2-5	12	ASSLVSGGETQY
.	TRBV19	TRBJ1-1	10	ASTGVEREAF
once	TRBV11-2	TRBJ2-2	12	ASSLGPSGGVLF
.	TRBV2	TRBJ1-4	13	ASSELGGTNEKLF
.	TRBV7-8	TRBJ2-2	14	ASRPGSDLWGGELF
.	TRBV30	TRBJ2-5	11	AWSLPSPETQY
.	TRBV15	TRBJ1-5	18	ATSRGIGSGTGVRNQPQH
.	TRBV29-1	TRBJ1-2	10	SVTSDSYGYT
.	TRBV30	TRBJ2-7	13	AWQTGTHPTYEQY
.	TRBV12-3/TRBV12-4	TRBJ2-2	12	ASSFASPTGELF
.	TRBV20-1	TRBJ2-4	13	SAREGGSFRGIQY
.	TRBV30	TRBJ1-2	11	AWGRGANYGYT
.	TRBV11-2	TRBJ2-7	12	ASSSPSGGYEQY
.	TRBV20-1	TRBJ1-6	14	SARDSLRTDYSPLH
.	TRBV5-1	TRBJ2-4	14	ASSSQTGGAKNIQY
.	TRBV7-9	TRBJ1-2	12	ASSLATVFHGYT
.	TRBV6-5	TRBJ1-2	13	ASSYHRGRDHGYT